A single sample gave rise to the 7 T cell receptor beta chains below, sequenced in a study of T cells after yellow fever vaccination. MiXCR, applied by TCRdb to the 5' RACE reads, yields one record per CDR3 protein. This table holds about 310,000 distinct CDR3 sequences, more than 3% found once. The material sequenced was PBMCs, taken on the day of the yellow fever booster vaccination. These receptors were taken from a man between 18 and 35 years old who received the YFV17D yellow fever vaccine.

At least ten counts were recorded for this clonotype. The chain recombines TRBV6-2 or TRBV6-3 with TRBJ1-1; D gene ambiguous. CDR1 and CDR2 (germline): MNHEY, SVGEGT. The V gene lost 7 bases and the J gene lost 5 bases, with 17 bases spanning the gap. The CDR3 spans 14 residues. CDR3 amino acids: CASTWKMGRTEAFF. CDR3 DNA: TGTGCCAGCACCTGGAAGATGGGTCGGACTGAAGCTTTCTTT.

This clonotype appeared many times. The rearrangement uses TRBV5-1 and TRBJ1-2, with D unresolved. The CDR3 totals 13 residues. Germline CDR1 SGHRS, CDR2 YFSETQ. The V gene lost 0 bases and the J gene lost 3 bases, with 6 bases spanning the gap. The CDR3 loop reads CASSLGTDYGYTF. DNA of the CDR3: TGCGCCAGCAGCTTGGGCACAGACTATGGCTACACCTTC.

This clonotype was detected only a few times. This CDR3 reads CASSSGTTGSYNEQFF. The CDR3 nucleotides are TGTGCCAGCAGTTCTGGGACAACCGGCTCCTACAATGAGCAGTTCTTC. The chain employs TRBV6-5 and TRBJ2-1, with D tentatively TRBD1 (6 bases). V lost 4 bases and J 0 bases, leaving 13 bases between the germline ends. CDR1 is MNHEY and CDR2 is SVGAGI in the germline V gene. This CDR3 is 16 amino acids long.

This clonotype turned up a few times. This sequence joins TRBV24-1 and TRBJ2-1, with TRBD1 matching 8 bases. The CDR3 is 14 residues long. V lost 7 bases and J lost 2; bases outside the gene matches: 3. Germline CDR1 is KGHDR and CDR2 is SFDVKD. The CDR3 DNA reads TGTGCCACCAGCACAGGGGGTCCCTACAATGAGCAGTTCTTC. Protein: CATSTGGPYNEQFF.

This clonotype came up many times. At one boundary the junction diverges from the germline segment, which might be a read error. This chain uses TRBV5-1 with TRBJ2-7; D assignment may be TRBD1 or TRBD2 (5 bases each). CDR1 and CDR2 (germline): SGHRS, YFSETQ. The CDR3 runs to 14 residues. The chain's CDR3 is CASSPGTGPYEQYF. In DNA, the CDR3 is TGTGCCAGCAGTCCTGGGACGGGCCCCTACGAGCAGTACTTC.

This clonotype was observed many times. The rearrangement joins TRBV10-3 to TRBJ2-1; the match to TRBD1 covers 7 bases. Germline V CDR1 and CDR2: ENHRY, SYGVKD. Trimming cost V 0 bases and J 3 bases; bases outside gene matches: 2. This CDR3 spans 15 amino acids. The CDR3, as DNA: TGTGCCATCAGTGAGTCAGGACAGGACTACAATGAGCAGTTCTTC. It translates to CAISESGQDYNEQFF.

This clonotype was seen ten or more times. The V call is TRBV12-3 or TRBV12-4, the J call TRBJ2-5, with 8 bases lining up with TRBD2. The CDR3 is made up of 13 amino acids. The V segment lost 6 bases and the J segment 4 bases; nucleotides outside the gene matches: 4. The CDR3 DNA reads TGTGCCAGCAGGCTCGGGGGGGCAGAGACCCAGTACTTC. This codes for CASRLGGAETQYF.